The 2 T cell receptor beta chains given below trace back to one sample, sequenced in a study of blood T cell repertoires in COVID-19. Some clones are missing from TCRdb's copy, which holds only in-frame ones; the method was immunoSEQ multiplex PCR. The table includes about 190,000 clones, about 81% detected once. Material for sequencing was PBMCs or T cells enriched from blood (not recorded which). All receptors come from a woman in her thirties who had recovered from COVID-19.

V usage is TRBV7-8 and J usage is TRBJ2-4, with D perhaps matching TRBD2 (6 bases). V dropped 5 bases and J dropped 9 bases, with 17 bases sitting between them. The CDR3 runs to 14 residues. Germline V gene data show CDR1 as SGHVS and CDR2 as FQNEAQ. The CDR3 loop reads CASSPREPGIIQYF. The CDR3 nucleotides are TGTGCCAGCAGCCCGCGGGAACCCGGGATCATTCAGTACTTC.

Points on this clone: This sample includes further DNA sequences coding for the same CDR3. The V call is TRBV19, the J call TRBJ2-7; D perhaps matches TRBD2 (5 bases). Germline V gene data show CDR1 as LNHDA and CDR2 as SQIVND (reference sequence). CDR3 length: 12 amino acids. V lost 6 bases to trimming and J lost 4 bases, with 10 bases between them. The DNA for the CDR3 is TGTGCCAGTAGCCCCGGAGGTTACGAGCAGTACTTC. Amino acids: CASSPGGYEQYF.